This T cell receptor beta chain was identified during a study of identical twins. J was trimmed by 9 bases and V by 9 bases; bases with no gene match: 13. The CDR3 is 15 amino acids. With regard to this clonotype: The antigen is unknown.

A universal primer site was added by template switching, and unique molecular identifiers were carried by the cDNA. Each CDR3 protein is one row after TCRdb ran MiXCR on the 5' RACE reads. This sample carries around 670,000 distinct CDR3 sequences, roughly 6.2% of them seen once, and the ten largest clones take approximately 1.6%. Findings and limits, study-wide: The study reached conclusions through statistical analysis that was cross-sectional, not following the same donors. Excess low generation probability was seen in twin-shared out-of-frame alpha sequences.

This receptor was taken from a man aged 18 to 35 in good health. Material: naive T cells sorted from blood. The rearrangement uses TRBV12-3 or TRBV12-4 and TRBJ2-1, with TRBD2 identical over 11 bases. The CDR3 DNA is TGTGCCAGTCTGTCGTTAGCGGGAGGGCACGCTGAGCAGTTCTTC. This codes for CASLSLAGGHAEQFF.